This note documents a single TCR beta chain sequence. Its antigen is not identified. Read data end 3 residues before the CDR3 end; the end is taken from the germline J gene. The assay was immunoSEQ multiplex PCR, and TCRdb's table has in-frame clones only and misses some. The repertoire consists of 25,000 to 35,000 clones, none detected only once. This sample stems from a study of T cell clonality in common variable immunodeficiency. General study points: In common variable immunodeficiency, TCR beta chains reportedly carried fewer deletions and N-nucleotide insertions.

The CDR3 runs to 12 residues. Germline CDR1 reads SEHNR; CDR2 reads FQNEAQ (reference sequence). V was shortened by 5 bases and J by 7 bases, with 9 bases between the two germline ends. Reduced serum IgG, IgA and/or IgM plus specific antibody deficiency defined CVID. Blood came from CVID subjects not ill and not taking immunomodulatory or immunosuppressive medication. Source material: peripheral blood mononuclear cells. This clonotype originated in a human donor with common variable immunodeficiency. The chain employs TRBV7-9 and TRBJ2-1, with a possible D match to TRBD1 (5 bases). The CDR3 bases that were read are TGTGCCAGCAGCCCCAGGGATAATGAG. Translation: CASSPRDNE. The CDR3, in full, reads CASSPRDNEQFF. The full variable domain, in which reference TRBV7-9 and TRBJ2-1 provide the parts outside the CDR3, is DTGVSQNPRHKITKRGQNVTFRCDPISEHNRLYWYRQTLGQGPEFLTYFQNEAQLEKSRLLSDRFSAERPKGSFSTLEIQRTEQGDSAMYLCASSPRDNEQFFGPGTRLTVL.